The 2 T cell receptor beta chains presented below share a single source sample, sequenced in a study of neurological immune-mediated disorders. TCRdb re-analysed the 5' RACE reads in MiXCR, keeping a single row per CDR3 protein. Of about 60,000 distinct CDR3 sequences listed, approximately 3.7% are singletons. The material sequenced was PBMCs. These receptor sequences come from a woman aged 50 to 65 with multiple sclerosis.

This clonotype was observed many times. This sequence joins TRBV7-9 and TRBJ2-5, with 7 bases matching TRBD1. V trimming: 4 bases; J trimming: 2 bases; junction bases outside the gene matches: 7. Germline lookup yields CDR1 SEHNR and CDR2 FQNEAQ (reference sequence). This CDR3 comprises 15 residues. Written as DNA, the CDR3 is TGTGCCAGCAGCTCTAACAGGGGACCTCAAGAGACCCAGTACTTC. Its translation: CASSSNRGPQETQYF.

This clonotype was recorded at least ten times. The J gene is TRBJ2-3, the V gene TRBV7-2; D gene ambiguous. Germline-derived CDR1 and CDR2 are SGHTA and FQGNSA. V dropped 1 base and J dropped 1 base, with 6 bases sitting between them. This CDR3 contains 14 residues. DNA of the CDR3: TGTGCCAGCAGCTTAGTCCGGGGCACAGATACGCAGTATTTT. Amino acid sequence: CASSLVRGTDTQYF.